This TCR beta chain was identified during a study of blood T cells in healthy people across ages. A second PCR of roughly 6 to 12 cycles used a sample-barcoded 5' primer and a J-beta primer mix. Carrying 12 random nucleotides, a template-switch adaptor labeled each individual cDNA molecule. TCRdb reprocessed the 5' RACE reads via MiXCR and lists one record per CDR3 protein. The repertoire holds roughly 930,000 distinct CDR3 sequences, with approximately 49% as singletons. This TCR derives from a man between 25 and 39 years old in good health. Sequencing was carried out using blood.

CDR3 protein: CASCREMNEKLFF. The DNA of the CDR3 is TGTGCCAGCTGCCGGGAGATGAATGAAAAACTGTTTTTT. The rearrangement links TRBV12-3 or TRBV12-4 to TRBJ1-4; D gene uncertain. CDR3 length equals 13 residues. V lost 8 bases and J lost 5, with 12 bases in between.